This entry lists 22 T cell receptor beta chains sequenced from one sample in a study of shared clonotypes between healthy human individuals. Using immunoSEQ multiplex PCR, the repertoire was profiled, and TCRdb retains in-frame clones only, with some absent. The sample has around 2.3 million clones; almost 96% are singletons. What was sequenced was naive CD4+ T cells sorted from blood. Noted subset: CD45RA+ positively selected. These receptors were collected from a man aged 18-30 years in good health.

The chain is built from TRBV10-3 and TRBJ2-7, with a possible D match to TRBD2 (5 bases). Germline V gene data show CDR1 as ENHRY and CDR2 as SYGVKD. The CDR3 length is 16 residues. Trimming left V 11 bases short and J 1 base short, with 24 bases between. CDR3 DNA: TGTGCCGCCACGCATACCTCGGGCCGGGGTTCCTACGAGCAGTACTTC. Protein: CAATHTSGRGSYEQYF.

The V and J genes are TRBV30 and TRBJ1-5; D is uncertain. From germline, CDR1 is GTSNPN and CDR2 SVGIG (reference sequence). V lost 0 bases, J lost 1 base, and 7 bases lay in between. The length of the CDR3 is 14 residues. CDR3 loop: CAWSVIGSNQPQHF. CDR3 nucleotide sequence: TGTGCCTGGAGTGTAATAGGGAGCAATCAGCCCCAGCATTTT.

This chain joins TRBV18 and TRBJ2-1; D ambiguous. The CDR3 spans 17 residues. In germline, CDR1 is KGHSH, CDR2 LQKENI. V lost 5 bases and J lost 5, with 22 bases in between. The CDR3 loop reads CASSSTQVGGVNNEQFF. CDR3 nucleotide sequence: TGTGCCAGCTCATCCACCCAGGTAGGCGGAGTGAACAATGAGCAGTTCTTC.

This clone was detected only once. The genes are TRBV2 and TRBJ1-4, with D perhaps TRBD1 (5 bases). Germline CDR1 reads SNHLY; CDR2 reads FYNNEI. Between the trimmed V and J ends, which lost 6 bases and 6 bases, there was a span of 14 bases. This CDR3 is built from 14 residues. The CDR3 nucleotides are TGTGCCAGCAGGATCAGGGAGTCTGATGAAAAACTGTTTTTT. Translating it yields CASRIRESDEKLFF.

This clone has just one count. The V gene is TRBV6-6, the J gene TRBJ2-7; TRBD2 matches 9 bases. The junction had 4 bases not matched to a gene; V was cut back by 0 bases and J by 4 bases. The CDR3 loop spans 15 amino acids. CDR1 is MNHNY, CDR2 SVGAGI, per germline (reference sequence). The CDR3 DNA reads TGTGCCAGCAGTTACTCGAATAGCGGGAGATACGAGCAGTACTTC. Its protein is CASSYSNSGRYEQYF.

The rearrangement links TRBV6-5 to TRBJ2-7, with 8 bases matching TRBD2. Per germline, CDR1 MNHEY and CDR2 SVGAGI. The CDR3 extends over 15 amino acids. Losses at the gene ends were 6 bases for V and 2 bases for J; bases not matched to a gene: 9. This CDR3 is CASSKRGGFAYEQYF. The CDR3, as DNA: TGTGCCAGCAGCAAACGGGGGGGGTTCGCCTACGAGCAGTACTTC.

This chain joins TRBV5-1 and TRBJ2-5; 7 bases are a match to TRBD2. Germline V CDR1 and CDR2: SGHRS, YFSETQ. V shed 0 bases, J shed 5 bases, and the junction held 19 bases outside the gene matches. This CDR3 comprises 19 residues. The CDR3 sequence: CASSLAIGLAVPHLETQYF. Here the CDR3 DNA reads TGCGCCAGCAGCTTGGCTATAGGGCTAGCGGTCCCCCACTTGGAGACCCAGTACTTC.

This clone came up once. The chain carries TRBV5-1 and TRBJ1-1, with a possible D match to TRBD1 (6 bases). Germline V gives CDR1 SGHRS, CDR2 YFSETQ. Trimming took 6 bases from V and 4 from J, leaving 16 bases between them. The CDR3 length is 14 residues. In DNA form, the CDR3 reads TGCGCCAGCACCGCACAGGGTATAAGCACTGAAGCTTTCTTT. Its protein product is CASTAQGISTEAFF.

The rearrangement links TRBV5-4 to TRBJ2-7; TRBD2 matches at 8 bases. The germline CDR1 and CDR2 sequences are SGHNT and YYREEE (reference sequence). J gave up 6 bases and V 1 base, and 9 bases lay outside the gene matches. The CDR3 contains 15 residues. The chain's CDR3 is CASSLFGLAGTEQYF. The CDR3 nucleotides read TGTGCCAGCAGCTTGTTTGGGCTAGCGGGCACCGAGCAGTACTTC.

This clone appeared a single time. The CDR3 spells CASSLGQAETQYF. In DNA form, the CDR3 reads TGTGCCAGCAGTTTAGGACAGGCGGAGACCCAGTACTTC. The chain recombines TRBV28 with TRBJ2-5, with TRBD1 identical over 7 bases. The CDR3 has 13 residues. Germline loops: CDR1 MDHEN, CDR2 SYDVKM. V was pared by 2 bases and J by 5 bases, with 2 bases of the junction left unmatched.

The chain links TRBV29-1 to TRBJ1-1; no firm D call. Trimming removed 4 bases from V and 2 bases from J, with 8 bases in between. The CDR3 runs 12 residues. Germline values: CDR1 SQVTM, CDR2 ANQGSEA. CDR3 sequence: CSVVPANTEAFF. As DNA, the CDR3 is TGCAGCGTTGTCCCGGCTAACACTGAAGCTTTCTTT.

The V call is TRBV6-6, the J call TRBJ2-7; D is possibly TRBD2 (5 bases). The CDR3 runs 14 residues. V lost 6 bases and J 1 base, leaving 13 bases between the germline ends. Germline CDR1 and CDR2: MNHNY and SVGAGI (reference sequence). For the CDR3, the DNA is TGTGCCAGCAGCCCCCTTGAGGGATCCTACGAGCAGTACTTC. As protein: CASSPLEGSYEQYF.

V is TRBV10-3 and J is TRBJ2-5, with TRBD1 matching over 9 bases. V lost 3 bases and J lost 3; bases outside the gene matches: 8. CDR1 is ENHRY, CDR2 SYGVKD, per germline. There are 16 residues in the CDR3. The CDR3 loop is CAISETLGQGKETQYF. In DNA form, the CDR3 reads TGTGCCATCAGTGAAACTCTAGGACAGGGGAAAGAGACCCAGTACTTC.

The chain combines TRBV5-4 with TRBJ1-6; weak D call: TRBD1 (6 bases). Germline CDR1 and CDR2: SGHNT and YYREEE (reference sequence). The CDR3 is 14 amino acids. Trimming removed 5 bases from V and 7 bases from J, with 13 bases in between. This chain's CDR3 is CASREGGWNSPLHF. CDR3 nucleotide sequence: TGTGCCAGCAGAGAAGGGGGTTGGAATTCACCCCTCCACTTT.

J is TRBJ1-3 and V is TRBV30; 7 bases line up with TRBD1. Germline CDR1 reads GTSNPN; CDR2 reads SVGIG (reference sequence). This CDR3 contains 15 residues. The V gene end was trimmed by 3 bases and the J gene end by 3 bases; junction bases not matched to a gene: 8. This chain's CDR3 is CAWRPTGLVGNTIYF. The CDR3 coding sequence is TGTGCCTGGAGGCCGACAGGGCTGGTTGGAAACACCATATATTTT.

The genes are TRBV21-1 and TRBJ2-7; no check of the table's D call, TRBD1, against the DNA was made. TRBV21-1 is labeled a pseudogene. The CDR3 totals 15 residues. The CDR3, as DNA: TGTGCCAGCAACTCAAACCGGGACAGGGATTACGAGCAGTACTTC. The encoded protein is CASNSNRDRDYEQYF.

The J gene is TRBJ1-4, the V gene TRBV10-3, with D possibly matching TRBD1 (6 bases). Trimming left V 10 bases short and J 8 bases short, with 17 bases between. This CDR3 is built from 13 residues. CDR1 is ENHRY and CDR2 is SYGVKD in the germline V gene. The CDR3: CATRDTLGEKLFF. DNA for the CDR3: TGTGCCACGCGGGACACCCTAGGGGAAAAACTGTTTTTT.

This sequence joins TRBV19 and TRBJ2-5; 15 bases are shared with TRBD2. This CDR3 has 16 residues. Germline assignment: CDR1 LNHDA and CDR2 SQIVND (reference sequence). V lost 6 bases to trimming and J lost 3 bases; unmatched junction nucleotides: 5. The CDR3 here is CASSPRTSGGEETQYF. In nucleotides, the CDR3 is TGTGCCAGTAGCCCCAGGACTAGCGGGGGGGAAGAGACCCAGTACTTC.

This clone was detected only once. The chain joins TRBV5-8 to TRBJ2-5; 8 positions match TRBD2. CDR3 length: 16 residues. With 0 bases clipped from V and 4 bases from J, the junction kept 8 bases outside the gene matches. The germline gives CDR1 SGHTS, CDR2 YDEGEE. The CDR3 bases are TGTGCCAGCAGCTTGGAGGCCGGGGCGGGGGGAGAGACCCAGTACTTC. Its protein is CASSLEAGAGGETQYF.

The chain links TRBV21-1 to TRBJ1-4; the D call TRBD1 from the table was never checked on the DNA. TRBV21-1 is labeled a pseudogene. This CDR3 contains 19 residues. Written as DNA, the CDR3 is TGTGCCAGCAGGCCTGAGAACAGGGCGCAGGATGGGGCTAATGAAAAACTGTTTTTT. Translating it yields CASRPENRAQDGANEKLFF.

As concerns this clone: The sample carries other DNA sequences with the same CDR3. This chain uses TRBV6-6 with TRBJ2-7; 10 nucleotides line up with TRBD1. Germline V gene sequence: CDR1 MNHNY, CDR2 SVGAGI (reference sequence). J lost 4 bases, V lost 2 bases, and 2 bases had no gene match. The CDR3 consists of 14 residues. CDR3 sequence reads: CASSYGTGAYEQYF. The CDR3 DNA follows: TGTGCCAGCAGTTACGGGACAGGGGCTTACGAGCAGTACTTC.

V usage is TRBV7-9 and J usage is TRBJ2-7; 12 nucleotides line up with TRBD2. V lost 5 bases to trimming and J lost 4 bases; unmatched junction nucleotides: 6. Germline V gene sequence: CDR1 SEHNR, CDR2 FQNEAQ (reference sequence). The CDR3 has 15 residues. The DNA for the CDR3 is TGTGCCAGCAGCCCGGGACTAGCGGGTCGTTACGAGCAGTACTTC. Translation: CASSPGLAGRYEQYF.